This T cell receptor (beta chain) emerged from a study of spatial heterogeneity in lung cancer. Whole-study context: From matched bulk RNA-seq came a T cell module score, which showed a strong correlation with TCR transcript counts in tumor regions.

From germline, CDR1 is SGHAT and CDR2 FQNNGV. V trimming: 5 bases; J trimming: 3 bases; junction bases outside the gene matches: 9. The CDR3 consists of 15 residues. Unique molecular identifiers, one per molecule, were present on every TCR cDNA molecule. TCRdb recomputed calls from the 5' RACE reads with MiXCR, one row per CDR3 protein. The sample has roughly 4,700 distinct CDR3 sequences, roughly 28% seen once. With regard to this clonotype: The antigen is undetermined.

General study points: Counts of expanded intratumoral alpha and beta TCRs tracked tumor mutation counts.

Sample time point: sample taken at primary tumor resection. The specimen comprised lung tumor tissue, sampled at surgery. This receptor was identified in a male donor with early-stage non-small cell lung cancer. The chain couples TRBV11-2 to TRBJ2-7; 8 nucleotides align to TRBD2. The CDR3 region has the DNA TGTGCCAGCAGCCCATCCACCGGGACTAGCTACGAGCAGTACTTC. Residues: CASSPSTGTSYEQYF. Full variable domain (outside the CDR3, taken from reference TRBV11-2 and TRBJ2-7): EAGVAQSPRYKIIEKRQSVAFWCNPISGHATLYWYQQILGQGPKLLIQFQNNGVVDDSQLPKDRFSAERLKGVDSTLKIQPAKLEDSAVYLCASSPSTGTSYEQYFGPGTRLTVT.